The 5 T cell receptor beta chains below come from one sample, sequenced in a study of T cells in Graves' hyperthyroidism and ophthalmopathy. The investigators amplified TCR beta CDR3 regions from RNA transcripts. The HTBI set primed first-round TCR CDR3 RT-PCR. TCRdb re-analysed the multiplex PCR reads in MiXCR, keeping a single row per CDR3 protein. The sample includes about 360,000 distinct CDR3 sequences, roughly 13% of them seen just once. The sample comprised blood. Receptor source: a woman aged 18-35 years with Graves' hyperthyroidism.

This chain uses TRBV20-1 with TRBJ1-5; D is undetermined. CDR1 and CDR2 (germline): DFQATT, SNEGSKA (reference sequence). The CDR3 loop spans 10 amino acids. V lost 7 bases to trimming and J lost 6 bases, with 7 bases between them. The CDR3 spells CSVGIQPQHF. The CDR3 region has the DNA TGCAGTGTGGGAATTCAGCCCCAGCATTTT.

This clonotype came up many times. V gene TRBV28 combines with J gene TRBJ2-2; TRBD1 or TRBD2 may be the D gene (6 bases each). This CDR3 spans 15 amino acids. V was clipped by 3 bases and J by 4 bases, with 12 bases between them. Germline CDR1 reads MDHEN; CDR2 reads SYDVKM. CDR3 sequence: CASSFFRGGTGELFF. CDR3 DNA sequence: TGTGCCAGCAGTTTCTTCAGGGGAGGCACCGGGGAGCTGTTTTTT.

This clonotype was observed many times. The gene calls are TRBV15 and TRBJ1-1; D is unclear. Germline-derived CDR1 and CDR2 are LNHNV and YYDKDF (reference sequence). The CDR3 length is 12 residues. The V end was cut by 5 bases, the J end by 4 bases, with 8 bases between. The CDR3 region is CATSEVGTEAFF. CDR3 coding DNA: TGTGCCACCAGCGAGGTGGGCACTGAAGCTTTCTTT.

This clonotype was found many times. The J gene is TRBJ2-7, the V gene TRBV20-1; possibly TRBD2 for D (5 bases). The CDR3 has 13 residues. CDR1 and CDR2 from the germline V gene are DFQATT and SNEGSKA (reference sequence). Trimming cost V 6 bases and J 0 bases, with 12 bases left between them. The CDR3 DNA is TGCAGTGCCGCCCCAGCGGACTCCTACGAGCAGTACTTC. Its translation: CSAAPADSYEQYF.

The table lists this clonotype with many counts. This chain links TRBV6-2 or TRBV6-3 with TRBJ2-7; D gene uncertain. Germline CDR1 is MNHEY and CDR2 is SVGEGT. Trimming stripped 6 bases from V and 2 bases from J, with 8 bases between. The CDR3 has 12 amino acids. The CDR3 DNA reads TGTGCCAGCAGCACGAATCCCTACGAGCAGTACTTC. Its protein is CASSTNPYEQYF.